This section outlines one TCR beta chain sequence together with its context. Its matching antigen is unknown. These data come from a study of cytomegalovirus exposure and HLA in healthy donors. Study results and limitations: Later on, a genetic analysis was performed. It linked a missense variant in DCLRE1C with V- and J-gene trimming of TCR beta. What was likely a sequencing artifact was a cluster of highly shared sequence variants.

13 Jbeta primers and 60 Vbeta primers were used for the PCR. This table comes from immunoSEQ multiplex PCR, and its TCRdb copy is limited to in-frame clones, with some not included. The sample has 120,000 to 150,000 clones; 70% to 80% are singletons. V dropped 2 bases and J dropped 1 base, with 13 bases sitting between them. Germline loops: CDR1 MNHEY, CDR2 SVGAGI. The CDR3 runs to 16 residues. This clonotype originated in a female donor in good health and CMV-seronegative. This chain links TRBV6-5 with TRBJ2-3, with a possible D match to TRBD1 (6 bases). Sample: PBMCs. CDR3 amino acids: CASSYSWDTGTDTQYF. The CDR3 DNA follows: TGTGCCAGCAGTTACAGTTGGGACACTGGCACAGATACGCAGTATTTT.